This is a list of T cell receptor beta chains from one sample in a study of shared T cell receptors in the human thymus. The protocol was immunoSEQ multiplex PCR, while the TCRdb copy is restricted to in-frame clones and leaves out a portion. The sample has hundreds of thousands of clones, roughly 88% seen once. These data were also reused for a study on human thymus T cells.

The sample was thymocytes. Receptor source: a boy less than two years old with a congenital heart defect. CDR3s include the opening cysteine and the closing phenylalanine or tryptophan. D genes are given only for firm matches. Rows may omit the clone size; those that give it use once, few, many or a size class.

-	TRBV7-2	TRBD2	TRBJ2-3	CASSLAPGLDGIRAQYF	TGTGCCAGCAGCTTAGCCCCGGGACTAGACGGTATAAGGGCGCAGTATTTT
-	TRBV5-6	-	TRBJ2-6	CASRAFTPEVGANVLTF	TGTGCCAGCAGGGCGTTCACCCCGGAGGTAGGGGCCAACGTCCTGACTTTC
-	TRBV10-3	TRBD1	TRBJ1-2	CAISEEAGGCGYTF	TGTGCCATCAGTGAGGAAGCAGGGGGCTGTGGCTACACCTTC
-	TRBV19	TRBD1	TRBJ2-5	CASNPGQGQETQYF	TGTGCCAGTAACCCAGGACAGGGGCAAGAGACCCAGTACTTC
once	TRBV14	-	TRBJ2-2	CASSQVRPARTGELFF	TGTGCCAGCAGCCAAGTTCGGCCAGCGCGGACCGGGGAGCTGTTTTTT
-	TRBV4-1	-	TRBJ2-3	CASSSWRYSTDTQYF	TGCGCCAGCAGCTCCTGGCGGTATAGCACAGATACGCAGTATTTT
-	TRBV11-2	-	TRBJ2-1	CASSLIASKVNEQFF	TGTGCCAGCAGCTTAATAGCTAGTAAGGTAAATGAGCAGTTCTTC
-	TRBV4-3	TRBD1	TRBJ2-5	CASSQESNIDRGRETQYF	TGCGCCAGCAGCCAAGAAAGCAATATAGACAGGGGTAGGGAGACCCAGTACTTC
-	TRBV19	-	TRBJ1-5	CASYGRGVAKESSNQPQHF	TGTGCCAGTTACGGGCGGGGGGTCGCAAAAGAATCGTCAAATCAGCCCCAGCATTTT
-	TRBV4-3	TRBD2	TRBJ2-2	CASSQGPVGGGGELFF	TGCGCCAGCAGCCAGGGGCCCGTGGGGGGGGGCGGGGAGCTGTTTTTT
-	TRBV2	-	TRBJ2-3	CASSDFWGPTTDTQYF	TGTGCCAGCAGTGATTTCTGGGGCCCCACTACAGATACGCAGTATTTT
-	TRBV7-2	TRBD1	TRBJ1-2	CASSVGQGAGNYGYTF	TGTGCCAGCAGCGTAGGACAGGGGGCCGGTAACTATGGCTACACCTTC